The 31 T cell receptor beta chains given below trace back to one sample, sequenced in a study of beta chain features in type 1 diabetes. Study-wide findings and caveats: Shorter TCRB CDR3s, moderately but significantly so, were found in Type 1 diabetes patients in all four CD4+ subsets.

Antigens of these TCRs are unknown. Expressed TCRB transcripts got sequenced, as all isolated RNA was reverse transcribed. TCRdb's copy holds only in-frame clones and misses some; the assay was immunoSEQ multiplex PCR. The table shows about 370,000 clones, with roughly 9.8% occurring only once. Sequenced: central memory CD4+ T cells from blood. Every receptor here comes from a man aged 30 to 45 with type 1 diabetes.

This clone was observed a handful of times. The V gene is TRBV11-3, the J gene TRBJ2-5, with unresolved D. The CDR3 spans 13 residues. V shed 1 base and J shed 5 bases, with 8 bases lying between them. Germline CDR1 SGHNT, CDR2 YENEEA. CDR3 bases: TGTGCCAGCAGCTTAGGACAAATGGAGACCCAGTACTTC. Translated, it gives CASSLGQMETQYF.

The rearrangement uses TRBV11-2 and TRBJ1-2; D unresolved. The V end lost 1 base, the J end lost 3 bases, and 6 bases lay between the germline ends. The CDR3 extends over 13 amino acids. The germline gives CDR1 SGHAT, CDR2 FQNNGV. The CDR3 DNA is TGTGCCAGCAGCTTAGCAGGATACTATGGCTACACCTTC. Its protein is CASSLAGYYGYTF. Full variable domain (missing parts from reference TRBV11-2 and TRBJ1-2): EAGVAQSPRYKIIEKRQSVAFWCNPISGHATLYWYQQILGQGPKLLIQFQNNGVVDDSQLPKDRFSAERLKGVDSTLKIQPAKLEDSAVYLCASSLAGYYGYTFGSGTRLTVV.

The chain's CDR3 is CASRLAGRVGEQYF. CDR3 bases: TGTGCCAGCAGGCTAGCGGGTCGAGTTGGCGAGCAGTACTTC. The rearrangement uses TRBV10-3 and TRBJ2-7; the match to TRBD2 covers 8 bases. Trimming took 10 bases from V and 6 from J; bases not matched to a gene: 14. Germline values: CDR1 ENHRY, CDR2 SYGVKD. The CDR3 consists of 14 residues.

The chain uses TRBV5-6 and TRBJ2-5, with TRBD2 as a possible D gene (7 bases). The germline gives CDR1 SGHDT, CDR2 YYEEEE. The CDR3 length is 14 residues. Trimming shortened V by 2 bases and J by 5 bases, and 13 bases separated the two germline ends. The CDR3 coding sequence is TGTGCCAGCAGCTTAGCGCGGGGGCGGGAGACCCAGTACTTC. Residues: CASSLARGRETQYF.

This clone was detected ten times or more. Here the CDR3 reads CASRTGGRVDTQYF. The CDR3, as DNA: TGTGCCAGCAGGACAGGGGGCCGGGTAGATACGCAGTATTTT. The chain has TRBV28 and TRBJ2-3, with 10 bases lining up with TRBD1. CDR1 MDHEN and CDR2 SYDVKM come from the germline V gene. The CDR3 has 14 amino acids. V shed 6 bases and J 5 bases; nucleotides not matched to a gene: 5.

Many counts were recorded for this clone. The chain uses TRBV18 and TRBJ1-1, with TRBD1 matching over 7 bases. This CDR3 contains 14 residues. J gave up 6 bases and V 3 bases, and 7 bases lay outside the gene matches. Germline V gene lookup returns CDR1 KGHSH and CDR2 LQKENI. Here the CDR3 DNA reads TGTGCCAGCTCACCCGGGACAGCCTATTCTGAAGCTTTCTTT. Translated: CASSPGTAYSEAFF. The variable domain in full, completed from reference TRBV18 and TRBJ1-1, reads NAGVMQNPRHLVRRRGQEARLRCSPMKGHSHVYWYRQLPEEGLKFMVYLQKENIIDESGMPKERFSAEFPKEGPSILRIQQVVRGDSAAYFCASSPGTAYSEAFFGQGTRLTVV.

The chain couples TRBV7-2 to TRBJ1-5, with a possible D match to TRBD1 (6 bases). The germline V gene encodes CDR1 SGHTA and CDR2 FQGNSA. Deletions cut 5 bases from V and 6 bases from J, with 14 bases between. The CDR3 totals 14 residues. CDR3 residues: CASSLEQGGQPQHF. CDR3 coding DNA: TGTGCCAGCAGCCTCGAACAGGGAGGTCAGCCCCAGCATTTT.

This clone has a single count. Sequence at one end of the junction differs from germline and may be a read error. The chain uses TRBV7-8 and TRBJ2-5, with TRBD2 matching 11 bases. The CDR3 has 11 residues. Germline V lookup: CDR1 SGHVS, CDR2 FQNEAQ. CDR3 amino acids: CASNLAGGPDF. In nucleotides, the CDR3 is TGTGCCAGCAATTTAGCGGGAGGGCCGGACTTC.

A few counts support this clone. The chain employs TRBV21-1 and TRBJ2-7; the table names TRBD2, a call not compared with the DNA. TRBV21-1 is deemed a pseudogene. This CDR3 contains 13 residues. The CDR3 DNA is TGTGCCAGCAGCCTCCAAGCCTCCTACGAGCAGTACTTC. Protein: CASSLQASYEQYF.

Regarding this clone: In the same sample, other DNA sequences code for this CDR3. The genes are TRBV10-1 and TRBJ2-5; D uncertain. The CDR3 length is 12 residues. V shed 8 bases and J shed 0 bases, with 7 bases lying between them. Germline V CDR1 and CDR2: WNHNN, SYGVQD (reference sequence). The CDR3 DNA reads TGCGCCAGCTCGGCGAACCAAGAGACCCAGTACTTC. The encoded protein is CASSANQETQYF.

This clone has just a few counts. The V gene is TRBV7-2, the J gene TRBJ2-2, with D possibly being TRBD1 (6 bases). Trimming cost V 3 bases and J 6 bases, with 17 bases left between them. CDR3 length: 16 amino acids. Germline V gene data show CDR1 as SGHTA and CDR2 as FQGNSA. CDR3 coding DNA: TGTGCCAGCAGCTTCTTCAGGGGCGGAGGAGCCGGGGAGCTGTTTTTT. Translating it yields CASSFFRGGGAGELFF.

The table lists this clone with many counts. The chain uses TRBV6-6 and TRBJ2-1; 8 bases are a match to TRBD1. Germline CDR1 is MNHNY and CDR2 is SVGAGI (reference sequence). This CDR3 comprises 15 residues. J gave up 0 bases and V 4 bases, and 2 bases lay outside the gene matches. Written as DNA, the CDR3 is TGTGCCAGCAGTTCCGACAGGGGCTCCTACAATGAGCAGTTCTTC. Its translation: CASSSDRGSYNEQFF.

The V and J genes are TRBV27 and TRBJ2-2; 9 bases map to TRBD1. Germline CDR1 reads MNHEY; CDR2 reads SMNVEV (reference sequence). The CDR3 sequence is 17 residues long. The trim removed 2 bases at V and 4 bases at J, leaving 8 bases unmatched. The CDR3 DNA reads TGTGCCAGCAGTTTAGGACAGGGGTTCGTTGCCACCGGGGAGCTGTTTTTT. Residues: CASSLGQGFVATGELFF.

This clone appeared a few times. The chain links TRBV9 to TRBJ2-1, with 12 bases that match TRBD2. The V segment lost 0 bases and the J segment 10 bases; nucleotides outside the gene matches: 5. This CDR3 region has 15 residues. Germline V gives CDR1 SGDLS, CDR2 YYNGEE. The CDR3 here is CASSVGTSGMREQFF. As DNA, the CDR3 is TGTGCCAGCAGCGTAGGGACTAGCGGGATGCGCGAGCAGTTCTTC.

This clone turned up a few times. The chain couples TRBV11-2 to TRBJ1-3; a weak D match, TRBD1 (6 bases). Germline-derived CDR1 and CDR2 are SGHAT and FQNNGV. Between the trimmed V and J ends, which lost 2 bases and 2 bases, there was a span of 10 bases. This CDR3 contains 15 residues. The CDR3, as DNA: TGTGCCAGCAGCTTAACAGGGCCTACTGGAAACACCATATATTTT. It specifies CASSLTGPTGNTIYF.

This clone was counted many times. The chain joins TRBV12-5 to TRBJ2-1; the D is unclear. Trimming took 2 bases from V and 10 from J, leaving 9 bases between them. The CDR3 is 12 amino acids. The germline CDR1 and CDR2 sequences are LGHNT and FRNRAP. For the CDR3, the DNA is TGTGCTAGTGGTTTGACGGTCGGCGAGCAGTTCTTC. This sequence encodes CASGLTVGEQFF.

This clone came up a few times. This chain joins TRBV6-1 and TRBJ2-5; TRBD2 matches at 14 bases. The ends lost 6 bases at V and 5 bases at J; junction bases unmatched: 5. The CDR3 loop spans 15 amino acids. The germline V gene has CDR1 MNHNS and CDR2 SASEGT. The CDR3 protein is CASSMTSGRAETQYF. CDR3 sequence (DNA): TGTGCCAGCAGCATGACTAGCGGGAGGGCCGAGACCCAGTACTTC.

This clone has just a few counts. This sequence joins TRBV4-3 and TRBJ2-3; 11 bases agree with TRBD2. The V gene end was trimmed by 0 bases and the J gene end by 10 bases; junction bases not matched to a gene: 9. The V gene's germline CDR1 is LGHNA and CDR2 YSLEER. The CDR3 runs 16 residues. CDR3 sequence reads: CASSQDGLAGGLAQYF. CDR3 DNA sequence: TGCGCCAGCAGCCAAGATGGGCTAGCGGGAGGATTAGCGCAGTATTTT.

The CDR3 protein is CASSGTGGGFSTDTQYF. The CDR3 nucleotides read TGTGCCAGCAGTGGGACAGGGGGGGGCTTTAGCACAGATACGCAGTATTTT. This chain connects TRBV6-1 to TRBJ2-3; TRBD1 aligns across 10 bases. Germline-derived CDR1 and CDR2 are MNHNS and SASEGT. This CDR3 is 17 amino acids long. V shed 4 bases and J 0 bases; nucleotides not matched to a gene: 7.

This clone was recorded a few times. The chain uses TRBV7-3 and TRBJ2-1; 9 nucleotides line up with TRBD2. Germline trimming cut 0 bases from V and 7 bases from J; bases unmatched to any gene: 7. Germline CDR1 reads SGHTA; CDR2 reads FQGTGA. There are 16 residues in the CDR3. CDR3 amino acids: CASSLTSAGGKNEQFF. The CDR3 region has the DNA TGTGCCAGCAGCTTAACTTCGGCGGGAGGGAAGAATGAGCAGTTCTTC.

The CDR3 sequence is CASRTPGLAGDYEQYF. The CDR3 nucleotides are TGTGCCAGTAGAACTCCGGGACTAGCGGGAGATTACGAGCAGTACTTC. The V gene is TRBV19, the J gene TRBJ2-7; 14 nucleotides align to TRBD2. This CDR3 is built from 16 residues. The germline V gene encodes CDR1 LNHDA and CDR2 SQIVND (reference sequence). V dropped 6 bases and J dropped 4; count of bases not matched to a gene: 8.

This clone has a count of ten or more. V and J are TRBV15 and TRBJ1-4; 8 bases align to TRBD1. Germline CDR1 and CDR2: LNHNV and YYDKDF (reference sequence). This CDR3 has 14 residues. Trimming took 3 bases from V and 7 from J; bases not matched to a gene: 4. The CDR3 coding sequence is TGTGCCACCAGCAGCGACAGGGGTGGTGAAAAACTGTTTTTT. Protein product: CATSSDRGGEKLFF.

This clone has only a few counts. CDR3 coding DNA: TGTGCCAGCAGTTTCATTGCCTATATGCATGGCCTTAGCACCGGGGAGCTGTTTTTT. Residues: CASSFIAYMHGLSTGELFF. V gene TRBV27 combines with J gene TRBJ2-2; D is ambiguous. This CDR3 region has 19 residues. Germline CDR1 MNHEY, CDR2 SMNVEV (reference sequence). V lost 3 bases to trimming and J lost 4 bases, with 24 bases between them.

The chain recombines TRBV18 with TRBJ2-2; 7 nucleotides match TRBD2. The CDR3 sequence is 16 residues long. The germline V gene has CDR1 KGHSH and CDR2 LQKENI. V lost 2 bases and J lost 0; bases outside the gene matches: 3. CDR3 coding DNA: TGTGCCAGCTCACCAGCGGCGGGAGCGAACACCGGGGAGCTGTTTTTT. Its translation is CASSPAAGANTGELFF.

This clone was seen more than once but under ten times. This likely stems from a read error, as it lies one base from a far larger clone. Within the sample, other DNA sequences also encode this same CDR3. The chain couples TRBV5-4 to TRBJ1-1, with 7 bases matching TRBD1. V lost 4 bases, J lost 6 bases, and 12 bases stayed unmatched. The germline CDR1 and CDR2 sequences are SGHNT and YYREEE (reference sequence). The CDR3 has 15 amino acids. The CDR3 nucleotides read TGTGCCAGCAGCCAAGGGGGCAGGCAAGGCCCTGAAGCTTTCTTT. It yields the protein CASSQGGRQGPEAFF.

This sequence joins TRBV5-1 and TRBJ2-1; TRBD2 is a possible D gene (5 bases). V was pared by 6 bases and J by 5 bases, with 12 bases between. The CDR3 spans 13 residues. Germline V gene data show CDR1 as SGHRS and CDR2 as YFSETQ. The CDR3 nucleotides are TGCGCCAGCAATCGGCTAGCAGACAATGAGCAGTTCTTC. It encodes CASNRLADNEQFF.

This chain joins TRBV11-3 and TRBJ2-6; 9 bases align to TRBD2. The germline V gene encodes CDR1 SGHNT and CDR2 YENEEA. Unmatched junction bases numbered 10, after V lost 3 bases and J lost 4 bases. This CDR3 region has 18 residues. The CDR3 coding sequence is TGTGCCAGCAGCTTCGATAGCGGGAGTCTCCAAGGGGCCAACGTCCTGACTTTC. This sequence encodes CASSFDSGSLQGANVLTF.

The CDR3 loop is CASSLAGLGTEAFF. Written as DNA, the CDR3 is TGTGCCAGCAGCTTAGCGGGGTTGGGGACTGAAGCTTTCTTT. The chain recombines TRBV7-8 with TRBJ1-1; D unresolved. Trimming took off 0 bases at V and 5 bases at J, with 10 bases between the two ends. The germline CDR1 and CDR2 sequences are SGHVS and FQNEAQ. The CDR3 is made up of 14 amino acids.

This sequence joins TRBV18 and TRBJ2-1, with 10 bases that match TRBD1. With 3 bases clipped from V and 9 bases from J, the junction kept 8 bases outside the gene matches. This CDR3 has 15 residues. The germline gives CDR1 KGHSH, CDR2 LQKENI. The CDR3 coding sequence is TGTGCCAGCTCACCGCCGGGACAGGGGCTCGGTGAGCAGTTCTTC. It codes for CASSPPGQGLGEQFF.

This clone was picked up a small number of times. The J gene is TRBJ1-2, the V gene TRBV5-1; D might be TRBD1 (5 bases). V lost 5 bases and J lost 1, with 6 bases in between. Germline-derived CDR1 and CDR2 are SGHRS and YFSETQ. The CDR3 is made up of 12 amino acids. In DNA, the CDR3 is TGCGCCAGCAGAGGGGTTAACTATGGCTACACCTTC. It encodes CASRGVNYGYTF.

The gene calls are TRBV7-8 and TRBJ2-1; the match to TRBD1 covers 7 bases. CDR3 length equals 20 residues. Germline V gene lookup returns CDR1 SGHVS and CDR2 FQNEAQ. The V segment lost 1 base and the J segment 2 bases; nucleotides outside the gene matches: 17. The CDR3 reads CASSLGVPSTGIRAYNEQFF. For the CDR3, the DNA is TGTGCCAGCAGCTTAGGGGTACCTTCGACAGGGATTCGTGCCTACAATGAGCAGTTCTTC.